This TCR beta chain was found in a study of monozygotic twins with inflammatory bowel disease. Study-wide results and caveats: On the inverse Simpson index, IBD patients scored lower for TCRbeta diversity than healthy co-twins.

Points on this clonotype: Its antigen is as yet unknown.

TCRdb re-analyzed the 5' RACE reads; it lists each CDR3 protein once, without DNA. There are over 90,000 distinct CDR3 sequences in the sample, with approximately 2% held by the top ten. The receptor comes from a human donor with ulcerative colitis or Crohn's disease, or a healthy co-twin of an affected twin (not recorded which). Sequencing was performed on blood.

The chain's CDR3 is CASSPPRHRIIDTQYF. V usage is TRBV7-3 and J usage is TRBJ2-3; with no DNA, the TCRdb D assignment of TRBD1 cannot be verified. Germline V gene data show CDR1 as SGHTA and CDR2 as FQGTGA. The CDR3 runs to 16 residues.